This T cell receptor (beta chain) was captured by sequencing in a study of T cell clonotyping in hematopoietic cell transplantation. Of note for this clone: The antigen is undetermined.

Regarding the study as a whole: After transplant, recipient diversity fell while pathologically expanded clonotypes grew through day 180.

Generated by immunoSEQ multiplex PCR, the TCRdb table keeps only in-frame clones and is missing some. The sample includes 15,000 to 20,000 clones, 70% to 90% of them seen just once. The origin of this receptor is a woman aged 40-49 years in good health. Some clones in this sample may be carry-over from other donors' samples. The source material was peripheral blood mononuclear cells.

The CDR3 bases are TGTGCCTGGAGTGCCGCAGGGGCCAGTCTCGGAAACACCATATATTTT. Translated, it gives CAWSAAGASLGNTIYF. V is TRBV30 and J is TRBJ1-3, with D perhaps matching TRBD1 (6 bases). Trimming pared 1 base from V and 4 bases from J, leaving 17 bases between. This CDR3 comprises 16 residues. CDR1 is GTSNPN and CDR2 is SVGIG in the germline V gene (reference sequence).